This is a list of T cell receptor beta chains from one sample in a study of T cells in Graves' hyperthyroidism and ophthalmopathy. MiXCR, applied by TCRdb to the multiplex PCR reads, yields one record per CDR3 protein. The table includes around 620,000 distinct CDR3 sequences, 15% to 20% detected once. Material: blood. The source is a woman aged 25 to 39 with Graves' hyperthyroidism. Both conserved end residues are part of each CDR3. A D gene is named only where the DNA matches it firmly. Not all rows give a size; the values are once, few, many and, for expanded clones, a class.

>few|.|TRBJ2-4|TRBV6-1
CASTSGDSDIQYF
TGTGCCAGCACGTCAGGGGATAGCGACATTCAGTACTTC
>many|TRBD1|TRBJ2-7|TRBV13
CASSSPNGQAGEQYF
TGTGCCAGCAGCTCCCCCAACGGACAGGCCGGGGAGCAGTACTTC
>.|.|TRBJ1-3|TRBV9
CASSVQGRLSGNTIYF
TGTGCCAGCAGCGTACAAGGGCGTCTCTCTGGAAACACCATATATTTT
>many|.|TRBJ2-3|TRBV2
CASRWLAQGSDTQYF
TGTGCCAGCAGGTGGTTGGCCCAGGGATCAGATACGCAGTATTTT
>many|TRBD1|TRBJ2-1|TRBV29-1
CSVWDRGYNEQFF
TGCAGCGTTTGGGACAGGGGGTACAATGAGCAGTTCTTC
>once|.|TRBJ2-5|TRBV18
CASSPLPQETQYF
TGTGCCAGCTCACCGCTCCCGCAAGAGACCCAGTACTTC
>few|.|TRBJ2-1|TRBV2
CASRQGKGQREQFF
TGTGCCAGCAGACAGGGTAAGGGGCAAAGAGAGCAGTTCTTC
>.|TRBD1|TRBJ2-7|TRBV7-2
CASSVGGTGGFEQYF
TGTGCCAGCAGTGTAGGGGGGACAGGGGGCTTCGAGCAGTACTTC
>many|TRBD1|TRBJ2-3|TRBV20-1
CSAPDRVGTDTQYF
TGCAGTGCCCCGGACAGGGTCGGCACAGATACGCAGTATTTT
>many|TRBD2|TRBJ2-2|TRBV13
CASSPGGTSGTNTGELFF
TGTGCCAGCAGCCCAGGCGGGACTAGCGGGACGAACACCGGGGAGCTGTTTTTT
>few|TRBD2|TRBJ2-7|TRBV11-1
CASSLAGRGGEQYF
TGTGCCAGCAGCTTAGCCGGCCGCGGGGGCGAGCAGTACTTC
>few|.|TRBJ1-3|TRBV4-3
CASSQDPAPGTSGNTIYF
TGCGCCAGCAGCCAAGATCCGGCCCCAGGGACCTCTGGAAACACCATATATTTT
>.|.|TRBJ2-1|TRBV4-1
CASSQGGQPPFYNEQFF
TGCGCCAGCAGCCAAGGGGGCCAACCTCCTTTTTATAATGAGCAGTTCTTC
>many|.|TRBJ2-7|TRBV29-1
CSVEDNTYEQYF
TGCAGCGTTGAAGACAATACCTACGAGCAGTACTTC
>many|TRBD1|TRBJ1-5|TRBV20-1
CSAGGQGAQPQHF
TGCAGTGCTGGAGGACAGGGCGCTCAGCCCCAGCATTTT
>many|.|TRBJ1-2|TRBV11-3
CASSLDRVGGGYTF
TGTGCCAGCAGCCTAGATAGAGTCGGAGGTGGCTACACCTTC
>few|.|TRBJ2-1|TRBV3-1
CASSQVPGSNYNEQFF
TGTGCCAGCAGCCAAGTCCCAGGCTCTAACTACAATGAGCAGTTCTTC
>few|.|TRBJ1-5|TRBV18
CASSPLGGARQPQHF
TGTGCCAGCTCACCACTGGGGGGGGCTAGGCAGCCCCAGCATTTT
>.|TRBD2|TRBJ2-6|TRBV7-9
CASSLVGTSSSGANVLTF
TGTGCCAGCAGCTTAGTCGGGACTAGCAGCTCTGGGGCCAACGTCCTGACTTTC
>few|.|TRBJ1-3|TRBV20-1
CSARHPGNTIYF
TGCAGTGCTAGACACCCGGGGAACACCATATATTTT
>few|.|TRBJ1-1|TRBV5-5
CASSLYIPFESGTEAFF
TGTGCCAGCAGCTTGTACATCCCTTTTGAGAGCGGCACTGAAGCTTTCTTT
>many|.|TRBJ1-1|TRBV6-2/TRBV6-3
CASSYPQGRGEAFF
TGTGCCAGCAGTTACCCCCAGGGTCGGGGAGAAGCTTTCTTT
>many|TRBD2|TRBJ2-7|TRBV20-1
CSARPPSGRAYEQYF
TGCAGTGCTAGACCCCCCTCCGGGAGGGCCTACGAGCAGTACTTC
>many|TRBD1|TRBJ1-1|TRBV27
CASSFTGVNTEAFF
TGTGCCAGCAGTTTTACAGGGGTGAACACTGAAGCTTTCTTT
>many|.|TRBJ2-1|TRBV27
CASSSHAGEQFF
TGTGCCAGCAGTTCACACGCGGGAGAGCAGTTCTTC
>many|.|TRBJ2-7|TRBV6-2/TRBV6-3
CASSFFRDGGSEQYF
TGTGCCAGCAGTTTCTTCCGGGACGGAGGTAGTGAGCAGTACTTC
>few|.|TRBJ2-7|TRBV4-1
CASSQELTFYEQYF
TGCGCCAGCAGCCAAGAACTGACCTTCTACGAGCAGTACTTC
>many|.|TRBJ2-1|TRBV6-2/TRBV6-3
CASVDGGVREQFF
TGTGCCAGCGTCGACGGGGGAGTTAGGGAGCAGTTCTTC
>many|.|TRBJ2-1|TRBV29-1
CSVGAATGNNEQFF
TGCAGCGTTGGAGCGGCCACGGGCAACAATGAGCAGTTCTTC
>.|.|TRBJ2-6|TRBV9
CASSVGLPGGGANVLTF
TGTGCCAGCAGCGTAGGACTGCCCGGGGGTGGGGCCAACGTCCTGACTTTC
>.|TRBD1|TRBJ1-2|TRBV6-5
CASSYSGPGTGNYGYTF
TGTGCCAGCAGTTACTCAGGTCCCGGGACAGGGAACTATGGCTACACCTTC
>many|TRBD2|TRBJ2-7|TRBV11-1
CASSLGGGGISYEQYF
TGTGCCAGCAGCTTAGGAGGCGGGGGGATCTCCTACGAGCAGTACTTC